This T cell receptor beta chain was observed in a study of cytotoxic CD8 clonotypes in ibrutinib-treated CLL. Study overall: Enrolment comprised over ten relapsed/refractory and more than 14 treatment-naive patients; roughly 17 were IGHV unmutated. Study results and caveats: Public clonotypes, an uncommon group, contracted or remained stable on treatment. Sampling times, which were not matched between the groups, differed between sustained-remission patients and progressing patients.

Concerning this clone itself: Its target is not known.

Deep sequencing aimed at 1 in 200,000 to 1 in 1 million T cells' resolution. Assay used: immunoSEQ multiplex PCR; TCRdb lists only in-frame clones, some missing. The sample includes roughly 47,000 clones, approximately 50% seen only once; the top ten take over 25%. The CDR3 contains 18 residues. The starting material was PBMCs, obtained after 12 months of ibrutinib treatment. The V gene is TRBV21-1, the J gene TRBJ2-7; the DNA was not compared with TRBD1, the D call given in the table. TRBV21-1 is a pseudogene segment. The sequence was collected from a human donor with chronic lymphocytic leukemia. The CDR3 loop is CASSKATGQGANTYEQYF. For the CDR3, the DNA is TGTGCCAGCAGCAAAGCAACAGGACAGGGGGCCAACACCTACGAGCAGTACTTC.